Below, 27 T cell receptor beta chains from the same sample are listed, as sequenced in a study of shared clonotypes between healthy human individuals. Using immunoSEQ multiplex PCR, the repertoire was profiled, and TCRdb retains in-frame clones only, with some absent. The sample contains over a million clones, around 98% of which appear only once. Input material: naive CD4+ T cells sorted from blood. Subset indicated: CD45RA+ positively selected. The receptors come from a man under 40 in good health.

The V call is TRBV29-1, the J call TRBJ2-7, with 9 bases that match TRBD2. Per the germline V gene, CDR1 is SQVTM and CDR2 is ANQGSEA. J gave up 0 bases and V 6 bases, and 9 bases lay outside the gene matches. The CDR3 is made up of 15 amino acids. CDR3 in amino acids: CSVSSGITSSYEQYF. CDR3 DNA sequence: TGCAGCGTCTCTAGCGGGATAACGAGCTCCTACGAGCAGTACTTC.

With respect to this clone: The same CDR3 arises from other DNA sequences in this sample as well. The genes are TRBV28 and TRBJ2-7; weak D call: TRBD2 (6 bases). The CDR3 is 11 amino acids. Germline loops: CDR1 MDHEN, CDR2 SYDVKM. Trimming cost V 8 bases and J 3 bases, with 8 bases left between them. As DNA, the CDR3 is TGTGCCAGCTCCGGGGGCTACGAGCAGTACTTC. It encodes CASSGGYEQYF.

The chain links TRBV25-1 to TRBJ2-1; 8 bases line up with TRBD1. The length of the CDR3 is 15 residues. Germline V gene data show CDR1 as MGHDK and CDR2 as SYGVNS. The V gene end was trimmed by 7 bases and the J gene end by 7 bases; junction bases not matched to a gene: 12. CDR3 nucleotide sequence: TGTGCCAGCACCCGACAGGGGTCGTGGTTAAATGAGCAGTTCTTC. It is translated as CASTRQGSWLNEQFF.

The rearrangement joins TRBV11-1 to TRBJ2-1, with 8 bases fitting TRBD1. V gave up 1 base and J gave up 4 bases; unmatched junction bases: 12. The germline V gene has CDR1 SGHAT and CDR2 FQDESV (reference sequence). The CDR3 extends over 18 amino acids. The CDR3 reads CASSLGGTGISLYNEQFF. Written as DNA, the CDR3 is TGTGCCAGCAGCTTAGGAGGGACAGGTATTTCCCTTTACAATGAGCAGTTCTTC.

About this clone itself: Distinct nucleotide sequences in the sample also encode this CDR3. The rearrangement uses TRBV6-1 and TRBJ2-7; 8 bases agree with TRBD1. The J segment lost 4 bases and the V segment lost 6 bases, leaving 5 bases of the junction unmatched. The CDR3 sequence is 13 residues long. CDR1 MNHNS and CDR2 SASEGT come from the germline V gene. The CDR3 coding sequence is TGTGCCAGCAGGGGGACAGGCGGATACGAGCAGTACTTC. Protein sequence: CASRGTGGYEQYF.

This clone came up once. The chain links TRBV5-1 to TRBJ2-5; D may match TRBD1 or TRBD2 (7 bases each). V lost 2 bases and J 5 bases, leaving 25 bases between the germline ends. The CDR3 consists of 18 residues. The germline V gene has CDR1 SGHRS and CDR2 YFSETQ. Written as DNA, the CDR3 is TGCGCCAGCAGCTTCCCCCTCTTTGGGAGGGGGCGAGGGGAGACCCAGTACTTC. Translation: CASSFPLFGRGRGETQYF.

The chain carries TRBV9 and TRBJ1-6; D is unresolved. The ends were cut back, 3 bases at V and 5 bases at J, with 21 bases in the middle. The CDR3 consists of 18 residues. In germline, CDR1 is SGDLS, CDR2 YYNGEE. Here the CDR3 reads CASSGGLSPGTNNSPLHF. The CDR3 bases are TGTGCCAGCAGCGGCGGGCTTTCCCCAGGAACCAATAATTCACCCCTCCACTTT.

The chain recombines TRBV7-9 with TRBJ2-1; a possible D gene is TRBD2 (7 bases). CDR1 and CDR2 from the germline V gene are SEHNR and FQNEAQ (reference sequence). Trimming removed 7 bases from V and 4 bases from J, with 14 bases in between. The CDR3 spans 14 residues. The DNA of the CDR3 is TGTGCCAGCAAGCGGGACACTTTATACAATGAGCAGTTCTTC. The encoded protein is CASKRDTLYNEQFF.

The chain links TRBV5-8 to TRBJ2-4; D not certain. The germline CDR1 and CDR2 sequences are SGHTS and YDEGEE. Trimming removed 0 bases from V and 2 bases from J, with 12 bases in between. The CDR3 sequence is 16 residues long. The CDR3 is CASSLVRVDTKNIQYF. The CDR3 DNA reads TGTGCCAGCAGCTTGGTTAGGGTCGATACCAAAAACATTCAGTACTTC.

The chain carries TRBV5-1 and TRBJ2-3, with D possibly called TRBD1 or TRBD2 (6 bases each). Germline V gives CDR1 SGHRS, CDR2 YFSETQ. The CDR3 is made up of 16 amino acids. The V end was cut by 3 bases, the J end by 0 bases, with 14 bases between. The CDR3 reads CASSSTGGSSTDTQYF. DNA for the CDR3: TGCGCCAGCAGCTCCACCGGGGGCTCCAGCACAGATACGCAGTATTTT.

The gene calls are TRBV19 and TRBJ2-7; D perhaps matches TRBD1 (7 bases). The germline gives CDR1 LNHDA, CDR2 SQIVND (reference sequence). V dropped 5 bases and J dropped 4 bases, with 15 bases sitting between them. The CDR3 consists of 14 residues. CDR3 DNA sequence: TGTGCCAGTAGTGCGGGACAGATTTTGTACGAGCAGTACTTC. This sequence encodes CASSAGQILYEQYF.

The V gene is TRBV5-3, the J gene TRBJ2-7; D call uncertain. TRBV5-3 counts as an open reading frame of uncertain function. The V and J ends lost 8 bases and 4 bases respectively, with 19 bases between them. This CDR3 has 14 residues. The CDR3 nucleotides read TGTGCCAGCAGCCACCGACCGAACGCATACGAGCAGTACTTC. It yields the protein CASSHRPNAYEQYF.

The chain couples TRBV19 to TRBJ1-5; 9 bases are a match to TRBD1. The ends lost 4 bases at V and 0 bases at J; junction bases unmatched: 7. CDR1 is LNHDA and CDR2 is SQIVND in the germline V gene (reference sequence). This CDR3 is built from 17 residues. CDR3 nucleotide sequence: TGTGCCAGTAGTAGAGGCGGACAGGGGACTAGCAATCAGCCCCAGCATTTT. This encodes CASSRGGQGTSNQPQHF.

This sequence joins TRBV11-2 and TRBJ2-2; D unresolved. The CDR3 runs to 15 residues. CDR1 and CDR2 (germline): SGHAT, FQNNGV. The V end lost 5 bases, the J end lost 2 bases, and 12 bases lay between the germline ends. The CDR3 region has the DNA TGTGCCAGCAGCCCGCCCGGGCCAAACACCGGGGAGCTGTTTTTT. Protein product: CASSPPGPNTGELFF. The full variable domain, in which reference TRBV11-2 and TRBJ2-2 provide the parts outside the CDR3, is EAGVAQSPRYKIIEKRQSVAFWCNPISGHATLYWYQQILGQGPKLLIQFQNNGVVDDSQLPKDRFSAERLKGVDSTLKIQPAKLEDSAVYLCASSPPGPNTGELFFGEGSRLTVL.

The chain employs TRBV29-1 and TRBJ2-1, with a tentative D call TRBD1 (5 bases). Deletions cut 6 bases from V and 2 bases from J, with 11 bases between. The CDR3 contains 13 residues. Germline V gives CDR1 SQVTM, CDR2 ANQGSEA. The CDR3 DNA reads TGCAGCGTCCCATTGGACACCTACAATGAGCAGTTCTTC. Protein product: CSVPLDTYNEQFF.

The chain joins TRBV7-3 to TRBJ2-7, with 9 positions matching TRBD1. V dropped 1 base and J dropped 2; count of bases not matched to a gene: 27. This CDR3 spans 23 amino acids. From germline, CDR1 is SGHTA and CDR2 FQGTGA. Here the CDR3 reads CASSLNGGLYRGLTLAVTYEQYF. Here the CDR3 DNA reads TGTGCCAGCAGCTTAAATGGGGGCCTTTACAGGGGGCTTACTCTAGCGGTTACCTACGAGCAGTACTTC.

The chain combines TRBV18 with TRBJ1-2; no reliable D call. CDR1 KGHSH and CDR2 LQKENI come from the germline V gene. The CDR3 has 15 amino acids. Trimming removed 6 bases from V and 2 bases from J, with 16 bases in between. Here the CDR3 reads CASSPGRERNYGYTF. The CDR3 DNA reads as TGTGCCAGCTCCCCAGGCAGAGAGAGAAACTATGGCTACACCTTC.

The genes are TRBV19 and TRBJ2-7, with 7 nucleotides matching TRBD1. Germline assignment: CDR1 LNHDA and CDR2 SQIVND (reference sequence). The CDR3 is 14 residues long. Trimming took 4 bases from V and 2 from J; bases not matched to a gene: 5. This CDR3 reads CASSRQGPTYEQYF. Written as DNA, the CDR3 is TGTGCCAGTAGTAGACAGGGTCCGACCTACGAGCAGTACTTC.

The rearrangement uses TRBV14 and TRBJ1-4; 9 bases agree with TRBD1. The germline CDR1 and CDR2 sequences are SGHDN and FVKESK. This CDR3 spans 15 amino acids. V lost 0 bases, J lost 8 bases, and 4 bases stayed unmatched. In nucleotides, the CDR3 is TGTGCCAGCAGCCAAGAAGACAGGGGGAGGGAAAAACTGTTTTTT. It translates to CASSQEDRGREKLFF.

This clone has only one observation. V gene TRBV5-1 combines with J gene TRBJ1-5; D is unresolved. V lost 0 bases and J 1 base, leaving 14 bases between the germline ends. CDR1 and CDR2 from the germline V gene are SGHRS and YFSETQ. This CDR3 has 17 residues. CDR3 region: CASSLGVVVGSNQPQHF. The DNA for the CDR3 is TGCGCCAGCAGCTTGGGCGTGGTTGTGGGCAGCAATCAGCCCCAGCATTTT.

V is TRBV7-2 and J is TRBJ2-7; TRBD2 might be the D (6 bases). The CDR3 has 16 residues. Trimming took off 8 bases at V and 1 base at J, with 21 bases between the two ends. CDR1 is SGHTA, CDR2 FQGNSA, per germline. CDR3 nucleotides: TGTGCCAGCTCAAGGACAAAAATCCTAGCGTCCTACGAGCAGTACTTC. Translating gives CASSRTKILASYEQYF.

Comments on this clone: This specimen includes other DNA sequences encoding the same CDR3. The chain uses TRBV28 and TRBJ1-1; tentative D call: TRBD1 (5 bases). This CDR3 has 13 amino acids. Germline V gene lookup returns CDR1 MDHEN and CDR2 SYDVKM. Trimming stripped 6 bases from V and 4 bases from J, with 12 bases between. CDR3 amino acids: CASSLLGGTEAFF. The CDR3 DNA reads TGTGCCAGCAGCTTACTCGGGGGCACTGAAGCTTTCTTT.

The chain couples TRBV19 to TRBJ2-7, with 8 bases aligning to TRBD1. The trim removed 1 base at V and 3 bases at J, leaving 5 bases unmatched. Germline V gives CDR1 LNHDA, CDR2 SQIVND (reference sequence). The length of the CDR3 is 15 residues. The CDR3 spells CASSIGDRTFYEQYF. CDR3 nucleotides: TGTGCCAGTAGTATAGGGGACAGGACCTTCTACGAGCAGTACTTC. Filled out from reference TRBV19 and TRBJ2-7, the complete variable domain reads DGGITQSPKYLFRKEGQNVTLSCEQNLNHDAMYWYRQDPGQGLRLIYYSQIVNDFQKGDIAEGYSVSREKKESFPLTVTSAQKNPTAFYLCASSIGDRTFYEQYFGPGTRLTVT.

The V call is TRBV18, the J call TRBJ2-1; 12 nucleotides agree with TRBD2. Germline values: CDR1 KGHSH, CDR2 LQKENI. V gave up 1 base and J gave up 6 bases; unmatched junction bases: 7. The CDR3 is 17 residues long. The CDR3 DNA reads TGTGCCAGCTCACCACAGTCTAGCGGGAGGGGGTCCAATGAGCAGTTCTTC. Its protein product is CASSPQSSGRGSNEQFF.

The chain couples TRBV29-1 to TRBJ2-5, with TRBD2 as a possible D gene (5 bases). Trimming took off 5 bases at V and 0 bases at J, with 22 bases between the two ends. Per germline, CDR1 SQVTM and CDR2 ANQGSEA. This CDR3 contains 17 residues. CDR3 nucleotides: TGCAGCGTTTTTATTCGGGAAGGAGAGATGTACCAAGAGACCCAGTACTTC. Amino acids: CSVFIREGEMYQETQYF.

The chain has TRBV7-9 and TRBJ1-5, with 11 bases identical to TRBD1. V trimming: 5 bases; J trimming: 3 bases; junction bases outside the gene matches: 9. The CDR3 contains 17 residues. Germline V gene lookup returns CDR1 SEHNR and CDR2 FQNEAQ (reference sequence). CDR3 nucleotide sequence: TGTGCCAGCAGCCTAGGGACAGGGGGTGCCAACAATCAGCCCCAGCATTTT. Residues: CASSLGTGGANNQPQHF.

The CDR3 DNA follows: TGCGCCAGCAGCCCCGAGGGAGCCGACTATGGCTACACCTTC. Translation: CASSPEGADYGYTF. The chain combines TRBV5-1 with TRBJ1-2; D gene uncertain. Germline CDR1 reads SGHRS; CDR2 reads YFSETQ. Trimming left V 4 bases short and J 3 bases short, with 13 bases between. The CDR3 is made up of 14 amino acids.